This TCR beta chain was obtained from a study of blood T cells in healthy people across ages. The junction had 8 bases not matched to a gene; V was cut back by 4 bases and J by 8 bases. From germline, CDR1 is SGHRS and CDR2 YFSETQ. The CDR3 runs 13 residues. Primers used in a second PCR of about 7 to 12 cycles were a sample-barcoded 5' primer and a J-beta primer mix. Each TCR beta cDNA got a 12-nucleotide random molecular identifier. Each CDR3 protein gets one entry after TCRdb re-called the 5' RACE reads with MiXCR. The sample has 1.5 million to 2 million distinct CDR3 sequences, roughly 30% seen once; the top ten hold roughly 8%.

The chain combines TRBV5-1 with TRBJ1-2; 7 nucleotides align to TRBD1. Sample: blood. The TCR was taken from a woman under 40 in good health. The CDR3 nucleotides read TGCGCCAGCAGCCCGTCGGGACAGTCAGGCTACACCTTC. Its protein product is CASSPSGQSGYTF.